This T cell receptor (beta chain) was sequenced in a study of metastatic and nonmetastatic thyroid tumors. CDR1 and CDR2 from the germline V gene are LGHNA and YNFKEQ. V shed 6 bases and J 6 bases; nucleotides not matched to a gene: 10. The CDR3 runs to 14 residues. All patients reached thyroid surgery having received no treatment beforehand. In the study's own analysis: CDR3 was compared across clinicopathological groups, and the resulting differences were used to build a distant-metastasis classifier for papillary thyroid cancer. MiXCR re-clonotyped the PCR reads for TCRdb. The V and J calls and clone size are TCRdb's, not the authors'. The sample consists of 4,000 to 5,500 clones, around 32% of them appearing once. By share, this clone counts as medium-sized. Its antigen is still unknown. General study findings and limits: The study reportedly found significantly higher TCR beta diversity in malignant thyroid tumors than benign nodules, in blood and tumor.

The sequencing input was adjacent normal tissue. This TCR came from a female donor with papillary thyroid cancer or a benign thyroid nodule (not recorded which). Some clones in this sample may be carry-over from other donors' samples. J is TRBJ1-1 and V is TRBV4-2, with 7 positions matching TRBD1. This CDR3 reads CASRPIEGAPEAFF. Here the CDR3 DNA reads TGTGCCAGCAGGCCTATTGAGGGGGCTCCTGAAGCTTTCTTT.